This TCR beta chain was obtained from a study of blood T cell repertoires in COVID-19. Study as a whole: Whether acute or convalescent, the COVID-19 samples came from the United States, Italy and Spain. T cells, B-cell-depleted T cells, or PBMCs provided the cDNA or gDNA that served as material.

This clone appeared a single time. CDR1 and CDR2 (germline): LNHDA, SQIVND (reference sequence). The ends were cut back, 3 bases at V and 5 bases at J, with 10 bases in the middle. There are 13 residues in the CDR3. The authors' processing: From reference gene primer amplification, estimates of nucleated cell counts were derived. Sequencing used immunoSEQ multiplex PCR; TCRdb keeps in-frame clones, though not all of them. D and trimming come from the DNA, and the V and J calls and clone size come from that table. The sample shows 350,000 to 450,000 clones, approximately 88% of them seen only once. Material: peripheral blood. The source is a man aged 40-50 years with acute or convalescent COVID-19. V usage is TRBV19 and J usage is TRBJ1-1, with D possibly matching TRBD1 (6 bases). The DNA for the CDR3 is TGTGCCAGTAGTATGGGCAGGGGAACTGAAGCTTTCTTT. Its protein is CASSMGRGTEAFF.